The 9 T cell receptor beta chains below were found in one sample sequenced in a study of identical twins. TCRdb reprocessed the 5' RACE reads with MiXCR, giving one entry per CDR3 protein. The sample holds a few hundred thousand distinct CDR3 sequences; roughly 9.5% are singletons and the top ten take under 3.5%. These sequences were also reported in another study, on yellow fever vaccine responses in identical twins.

Sequencing was carried out using PBMCs. These receptors were taken from a woman aged 18-30 years in good health.

V usage is TRBV6-1 and J usage is TRBJ1-2; no reliable D call. CDR3 size: 13 residues. Trimming took off 6 bases at V and 8 bases at J, with 16 bases between the two ends. The V gene's germline CDR1 is MNHNS and CDR2 SASEGT. The CDR3 DNA sequence: TGTGCCAGCAGGCAAATGGGAGAAGGGGGCTACACCTTC. It is translated as CASRQMGEGGYTF.

The chain has TRBV4-2 and TRBJ2-5; no definite D call. The length of the CDR3 is 14 residues. The V gene lost 0 bases and the J gene lost 5 bases, with 10 bases spanning the gap. The germline V gene encodes CDR1 LGHNA and CDR2 YNFKEQ. The CDR3 is CASSQDLVRETQYF. The CDR3 region has the DNA TGTGCCAGCAGCCAAGATCTGGTGAGGGAGACCCAGTACTTC.

The gene calls are TRBV5-1 and TRBJ2-5, with 8 bases matching TRBD1. Germline trimming cut 0 bases from V and 3 bases from J; bases unmatched to any gene: 10. This CDR3 comprises 17 residues. The germline V gene encodes CDR1 SGHRS and CDR2 YFSETQ. The CDR3 loop is CASSLDTPGQAEETQYF. The CDR3 DNA reads as TGCGCCAGCAGCTTGGACACCCCGGGACAGGCTGAAGAGACCCAGTACTTC.

The chain joins TRBV27 to TRBJ2-7; TRBD2 matches 7 bases. The junction had 5 bases not matched to a gene; V was cut back by 5 bases and J by 4 bases. Germline-derived CDR1 and CDR2 are MNHEY and SMNVEV (reference sequence). The CDR3 length is 13 residues. CDR3 DNA sequence: TGTGCCAGCAGTGGGGACTATTCTTACGAGCAGTACTTC. Protein: CASSGDYSYEQYF.

This clonotype was observed at least ten times. The J gene is TRBJ2-2, the V gene TRBV7-2; D is unclear. The CDR3 is 13 residues long. CDR1 is SGHTA and CDR2 is FQGNSA in the germline V gene. Trimming stripped 2 bases from V and 6 bases from J, with 7 bases between. CDR3 nucleotides: TGTGCCAGCAGCTTAATTTTCTCCGGGGAGCTGTTTTTT. Translating gives CASSLIFSGELFF.

The rearrangement links TRBV6-1 to TRBJ2-7; D is unclear. This CDR3 is built from 19 residues. Germline V CDR1 and CDR2: MNHNS, SASEGT. V dropped 4 bases and J dropped 4 bases, with 29 bases sitting between them. The DNA of the CDR3 is TGTGCCAGCAGTGGTGTTCGGAGCCCTACCCTTCCTCTCGGGTACGAGCAGTACTTC. Its translation: CASSGVRSPTLPLGYEQYF.

This clonotype appeared a few times. This chain uses TRBV29-1 with TRBJ1-1; TRBD1 might be the D (5 bases). The CDR3 sequence is 11 residues long. Looked up from germline, CDR1 is SQVTM and CDR2 is ANQGSEA. With 4 bases removed from V and 8 bases from J, the gap between germline ends came to 11 bases. The CDR3 spells CSVVDRYEAFF. DNA of the CDR3: TGCAGCGTTGTAGACAGATACGAAGCTTTCTTT.

This chain links TRBV6-2 or TRBV6-3 with TRBJ2-1, with D unclear. This CDR3 is built from 14 residues. V lost 3 bases to trimming and J lost 7 bases, with 13 bases between them. Germline lookup yields CDR1 MNHEY and CDR2 SVGEGT. For the CDR3, the DNA is TGTGCCAGCAGTTATTCGCGACAATCGAATGAGCAGTTCTTC. Amino acid sequence: CASSYSRQSNEQFF.

This clonotype was picked up many times. This rearrangement joins TRBV29-1 to TRBJ2-1; the D gene could be TRBD1 or TRBD2 (5 bases each). Germline V gives CDR1 SQVTM, CDR2 ANQGSEA. V was shortened by 7 bases and J by 0 bases, with 22 bases between the two germline ends. There are 17 residues in the CDR3. DNA of the CDR3: TGCAGCGGGAAAGGGGACGATTACCGCAGCTCCTACAATGAGCAGTTCTTC. Translated: CSGKGDDYRSSYNEQFF.